The next 23 T cell receptor beta chains were all read from a single sample in a study of response to subunit inactivated influenza vaccine. TCRdb itself ran the RT-PCR reads through MiXCR, one entry per CDR3 protein. The data hold some 500,000 distinct CDR3 sequences, with about 15% observed a single time. The sample in question was CD4+ T cells sorted from PBMCs, obtained roughly 24 months after vaccination. These receptors were obtained from a man between 50 and 75 years old who received an inactivated influenza vaccine.

This rearrangement joins TRBV12-3 or TRBV12-4 to TRBJ1-1, with 8 bases identical to TRBD1. V was clipped by 2 bases and J by 9 bases; unmatched bases: 8. The CDR3 is 14 amino acids. This CDR3 reads CASSLPRQGRQAFF. CDR3 nucleotide sequence: TGTGCCAGCAGTTTACCCCGACAGGGGAGGCAAGCTTTCTTT.

The CDR3 sequence: CASSLEGLKGAETQYF. CDR3 nucleotide sequence: TGTGCCAGCAGCCTGGAGGGACTAAAGGGGGCGGAGACCCAGTACTTC. The V call is TRBV7-9, the J call TRBJ2-5; either TRBD1 or TRBD2 may fit D (7 bases each). The V gene's germline CDR1 is SEHNR and CDR2 FQNEAQ (reference sequence). Between the trimmed V and J ends, which lost 5 bases and 5 bases, there was a span of 21 bases. The CDR3 length is 16 residues.

The chain uses TRBV10-3 and TRBJ1-6; D uncertain. Trimming pared 3 bases from V and 3 bases from J, leaving 3 bases between. Germline V lookup: CDR1 ENHRY, CDR2 SYGVKD. CDR3 length: 13 residues. The CDR3 spells CAISEIYNSPLHF. The CDR3 nucleotides are TGTGCCATCAGTGAAATCTATAATTCACCCCTCCACTTT.

This rearrangement joins TRBV5-5 to TRBJ2-1, with D hard to call. The germline CDR1 and CDR2 sequences are SGHKS and YYEKEE (reference sequence). V was shortened by 0 bases and J by 3 bases, with 4 bases between the two germline ends. This CDR3 is 13 amino acids long. For the CDR3, the DNA is TGTGCCAGCAGCTTGGCACACTACAATGAGCAGTTCTTC. It is translated as CASSLAHYNEQFF.

The sample holds a few counts of this clonotype. The chain carries TRBV7-2 and TRBJ1-4, with D unresolved. Trimming pared 1 base from V and 5 bases from J, leaving 11 bases between. CDR3 length equals 15 residues. Germline V gene sequence: CDR1 SGHTA, CDR2 FQGNSA. CDR3 nucleotide sequence: TGTGCCAGCAGCTTAGTCGGAGGCTTAAATGAAAAACTGTTTTTT. Protein product: CASSLVGGLNEKLFF.

This clonotype was seen only a few times. The V gene is TRBV12-3 or TRBV12-4, the J gene TRBJ2-1, with TRBD2 as a possible D gene (7 bases). Trimming left V 6 bases short and J 2 bases short, with 14 bases between. The CDR3 sequence is 15 residues long. The CDR3: CASRHKGGPYNEQFF. The CDR3 DNA reads TGTGCCAGCAGACATAAGGGGGGGCCCTACAATGAGCAGTTCTTC.

This clonotype has a count of ten or more. The rearrangement joins TRBV29-1 to TRBJ2-3; possibly TRBD1 for D (5 bases). Germline assignment: CDR1 SQVTM and CDR2 ANQGSEA. The V gene lost 7 bases and the J gene lost 5 bases, with 13 bases spanning the gap. The CDR3 spans 12 residues. For the CDR3, the DNA is TGCAGCGGGCGCAGGGTTGGAGATACGCAGTATTTT. This translates into CSGRRVGDTQYF.

The J gene is TRBJ2-3, the V gene TRBV6-2 or TRBV6-3, with 7 bases matching TRBD2. The V and J ends lost 2 bases and 2 bases, in that order; junction bases with no gene match: 7. The CDR3 is made up of 16 amino acids. Germline CDR1 and CDR2: MNHEY and SVGEGT. The CDR3 sequence: CASSYTRGSVTDTQYF. In DNA, the CDR3 is TGTGCCAGCAGTTACACCCGCGGGAGCGTCACAGATACGCAGTATTTT.

There are a few counts of this clonotype. The rearrangement joins TRBV5-1 to TRBJ2-1; D is possibly TRBD2 (5 bases). V lost 5 bases and J lost 0, with 18 bases in between. Looked up from germline, CDR1 is SGHRS and CDR2 is YFSETQ. The CDR3 loop spans 17 amino acids. CDR3 nucleotide sequence: TGCGCCAGCAGTTTCCGGACTGCTTATAACTCCTACAATGAGCAGTTCTTC. This encodes CASSFRTAYNSYNEQFF.

V and J are TRBV12-3 or TRBV12-4 and TRBJ1-2; the D is unclear. The V end was cut by 3 bases, the J end by 4 bases, with 9 bases between. The CDR3 runs to 13 residues. CDR3 sequence reads: CASSFADSYGYTF. The CDR3 nucleotides are TGTGCCAGCAGTTTTGCTGACTCCTATGGCTACACCTTC.

In this sample, this clonotype turned up many times. The gene calls are TRBV12-3 or TRBV12-4 and TRBJ1-2; no clear D. V dropped 1 base and J dropped 4 bases, with 7 bases sitting between them. The length of the CDR3 is 13 residues. The CDR3 spells CASSLGGSYGYTF. DNA of the CDR3: TGTGCCAGCAGTTTAGGAGGGTCCTATGGCTACACCTTC.

This clonotype was counted ten times or more. The chain uses TRBV5-1 and TRBJ2-1; D may match TRBD1 or TRBD2 (5 bases each). The CDR3 loop spans 16 amino acids. The V end was cut by 6 bases, the J end by 0 bases, with 16 bases between. Looked up from germline, CDR1 is SGHRS and CDR2 is YFSETQ. CDR3 DNA sequence: TGCGCCAGCAACGAGGGGATCCTTAGCTCCTACAATGAGCAGTTCTTC. It yields the protein CASNEGILSSYNEQFF.

The CDR3 bases are TGTGCCAGCAGCCAATGGGACAGGTCGGCCAAAAACATTCAGTACTTC. It yields the protein CASSQWDRSAKNIQYF. The chain links TRBV3-1 to TRBJ2-4; 8 bases are shared with TRBD1. This CDR3 contains 16 residues. V dropped 2 bases and J dropped 1; count of bases not matched to a gene: 4. Per the germline V gene, CDR1 is LGHDT and CDR2 is YNNKEL (reference sequence).

The chain recombines TRBV4-1 with TRBJ2-5, with D possibly matching TRBD1 (5 bases). This CDR3 spans 18 amino acids. V was cut by 1 base and J by 1 base, with 19 bases left in between. Germline values: CDR1 MGHRA, CDR2 YSYEKL. The CDR3 loop is CASSQAPYPRQSQETQYF. The CDR3 DNA follows: TGCGCCAGCAGCCAAGCCCCGTACCCGCGACAGAGCCAAGAGACCCAGTACTTC.

The rearrangement links TRBV4-1 to TRBJ2-3; 7 positions agree with TRBD2. Germline V CDR1 and CDR2: MGHRA, YSYEKL. The trim removed 0 bases at V and 3 bases at J, leaving 9 bases unmatched. The CDR3 loop spans 17 amino acids. The CDR3 loop reads CASSQDRRLAETDTQYF. CDR3 nucleotides: TGCGCCAGCAGCCAAGATCGAAGGCTAGCGGAGACAGATACGCAGTATTTT.

The table lists this clonotype with a few counts. J is TRBJ2-7 and V is TRBV6-2 or TRBV6-3; D not certain. V was cut by 2 bases and J by 6 bases, with 8 bases left in between. From germline, CDR1 is MNHEY and CDR2 SVGEGT. The CDR3 has 12 residues. CDR3: CASSYTAGEQYF. CDR3 DNA sequence: TGTGCCAGCAGTTACACGGCCGGCGAGCAGTACTTC.

CDR3 bases: TGCGCCAGCAGCTTGGCCAGCAGAAAGAACCAAGAGACCCAGTACTTC. Protein: CASSLASRKNQETQYF. V gene TRBV5-1 combines with J gene TRBJ2-5; the D is unclear. Deletions cut 0 bases from V and 0 bases from J, with 12 bases between. Germline V gene sequence: CDR1 SGHRS, CDR2 YFSETQ. The CDR3 has 16 residues.

This sequence joins TRBV20-1 and TRBJ2-3; D is perhaps TRBD1 or TRBD2 (5 bases each). V was clipped by 1 base and J by 5 bases, with 16 bases between them. The CDR3 runs 15 residues. The germline V gene has CDR1 DFQATT and CDR2 SNEGSKA (reference sequence). The CDR3 coding sequence is TGCAGTGCTAGAGTCGGTCCGGGGCTGGGAGATACGCAGTATTTT. Amino acid sequence: CSARVGPGLGDTQYF.

This clonotype was seen at least ten times. This chain links TRBV29-1 with TRBJ2-1; D is undetermined. Trimming removed 4 bases from V and 4 bases from J, with 8 bases in between. Germline V gives CDR1 SQVTM, CDR2 ANQGSEA. The CDR3 runs 12 residues. The CDR3 sequence is CSVGAQYNEQFF. The CDR3 nucleotides read TGCAGCGTTGGGGCCCAATACAATGAGCAGTTCTTC.

This clonotype was seen a few times. The rearrangement uses TRBV19 and TRBJ2-1, with 11 bases that match TRBD1. There are 14 residues in the CDR3. V lost 7 bases, J lost 7 bases, and 6 bases stayed unmatched. The germline CDR1 and CDR2 sequences are LNHDA and SQIVND (reference sequence). CDR3 sequence: CASNRDRGKNEQFF. CDR3 DNA sequence: TGTGCCAGTAATAGGGACAGGGGGAAAAATGAGCAGTTCTTC.

The V gene is TRBV11-2, the J gene TRBJ1-2, with 7 bases that match TRBD1. The V and J ends lost 4 bases and 7 bases, in that order; junction bases with no gene match: 12. The CDR3 is made up of 15 amino acids. Germline values: CDR1 SGHAT, CDR2 FQNNGV. In nucleotides, the CDR3 is TGTGCCAGCAGCTCCCTCGCAGGGGGGATTGGTGGCTACACCTTC. Its protein is CASSSLAGGIGGYTF.

There are a few counts of this clonotype. The chain carries TRBV5-1 and TRBJ2-2; maybe TRBD2 (6 bases). The germline V and J ends were trimmed by 3 bases and 5 bases, with 17 bases remaining between them. Germline V gene sequence: CDR1 SGHRS, CDR2 YFSETQ. The CDR3 loop spans 16 amino acids. For the CDR3, the DNA is TGCGCCAGCAGCTGGACGGGACTCACGGGGACCGGGGAGCTGTTTTTT. It is translated as CASSWTGLTGTGELFF.

This clonotype has more than one count but fewer than ten. This sequence joins TRBV6-2 or TRBV6-3 and TRBJ2-1; 8 bases agree with TRBD2. J lost 5 bases, V lost 4 bases, and 4 bases had no gene match. CDR1 and CDR2 from the germline V gene are MNHEY and SVGEGT. The CDR3 sequence is 14 residues long. The CDR3 sequence: CASSFGLANNEQFF. In nucleotides, the CDR3 is TGTGCCAGCAGTTTTGGACTAGCCAACAATGAGCAGTTCTTC.